A selection of T cell receptor beta chains follows, all from one sample in a study of monozygotic twins with inflammatory bowel disease. TCRdb reprocessed the 5' RACE reads; each CDR3 protein has one entry and no DNA is given. This table lists around 380,000 distinct CDR3 sequences. The specimen sequenced was blood. Receptors were obtained from a human donor with ulcerative colitis or Crohn's disease, or a healthy co-twin of an affected twin (not recorded which). CDR3s include the opening cysteine and the closing phenylalanine or tryptophan. Each record gives: V gene, J gene, CDR3 protein.

TRBV28	TRBJ1-5	CASTSAQGVGSQPQHF
TRBV6-5	TRBJ1-1	CASRLGPNTEAFF
TRBV27	TRBJ2-1	CASSRGLAVLNNEQFF
TRBV20-1	TRBJ1-4	CSAPDGGGWKLFF
TRBV9	TRBJ1-3	CASSSPRADRSGNTIYF
TRBV7-2	TRBJ2-3	CASSFPTRDTQYF
TRBV28	TRBJ2-2	CASSTPNTGELFF
TRBV7-8	TRBJ2-7	CASSPTANPEKEQYF
TRBV5-4	TRBJ2-5	CASSLTGARETQYF
TRBV5-6	TRBJ2-7	CASSLTGVDEQYF
TRBV11-2	TRBJ2-2	CASRETSGVGELFF
TRBV12-3/TRBV12-4	TRBJ2-3	CASSSPVTSGYADTQYF
TRBV10-3	TRBJ1-5	CAISESHQPQHF
TRBV5-1	TRBJ1-1	CASSPLGTEAFF
TRBV20-1	TRBJ1-2	CSAKGQRDYGYTF
TRBV5-1	TRBJ2-7	CASSPDPGTSGYEQYF
TRBV7-6	TRBJ2-1	CASSSGLAGGSDEQFF
TRBV6-5	TRBJ2-5	CASSYFSGGRETQYF
TRBV10-3	TRBJ2-1	CAMAGVSDNNEQFF
TRBV7-2	TRBJ2-7	CASSPQGAQPYEQYF
TRBV28	TRBJ2-2	CASSPGWTGRTGELFF
TRBV3-1	TRBJ2-4	CASSLRTGLAKNIQYF
TRBV7-2	TRBJ2-5	CASSLGLAGGGQETQYF
TRBV28	TRBJ2-7	CASQLAGVEEQYF
TRBV12-3/TRBV12-4	TRBJ1-4	CASSLEQGYQKLFF
TRBV19	TRBJ2-2	CASSMLLVGGELFF
TRBV6-6	TRBJ1-1	CASTSVQGNTEAFF
TRBV7-2	TRBJ2-1	CASSLFLAGNEQFF
TRBV19	TRBJ2-3	CASTAGGPDTQYF
TRBV5-4	TRBJ2-1	CASSSPGGEQFF
TRBV3-1	TRBJ2-5	CASSPWQQGSETQYF